The 24 T cell receptor beta chains below come from one sample, sequenced in a study of blood T cells in healthy people across ages. Combining a sample-barcoded 5' primer with a J-beta primer mix, a second PCR ran for roughly 7 to 11 cycles. TCRdb analysed the 5' RACE reads with MiXCR anew, one entry per CDR3 protein. This table holds 1.5 million to 2 million distinct CDR3 sequences, roughly 28% found once. The sequenced sample consisted of blood. The receptors come from a woman in her 30s in good health.

Ten or more counts support this clonotype. CDR3 DNA: TGCGCCAGCAGCTGGGACAGGGTCGGCAACGAGCAGTACTTC. Its protein product is CASSWDRVGNEQYF. The chain combines TRBV5-1 with TRBJ2-7; 9 positions agree with TRBD1. This CDR3 spans 14 amino acids. J gave up 5 bases and V 3 bases, and 6 bases lay outside the gene matches. Germline-derived CDR1 and CDR2 are SGHRS and YFSETQ.

This clonotype was counted only a few times. The V and J genes are TRBV30 and TRBJ1-6; no definite D call. The CDR3 extends over 8 amino acids. Germline CDR1 GTSNPN, CDR2 SVGIG (reference sequence). The V and J ends lost 4 bases and 15 bases respectively, with 4 bases between them. In nucleotides, the CDR3 is TGTGCCTGGAATGGCCTCCACTTT. It is translated as CAWNGLHF.

This clonotype was counted only a few times. This chain joins TRBV7-2 and TRBJ2-3; D is tentatively TRBD1 or TRBD2 (5 bases each). V gave up 3 bases and J gave up 1 base, with 11 bases separating them. This CDR3 contains 15 residues. Germline V gene lookup returns CDR1 SGHTA and CDR2 FQGNSA. The CDR3 DNA sequence: TGTGCCAGCAGCTTTCAGGGAGCCCGCACAGATACGCAGTATTTT. Protein: CASSFQGARTDTQYF.

This clonotype was recorded many times. V and J are TRBV7-9 and TRBJ1-2, with 11 nucleotides matching TRBD1. Germline CDR1 is SEHNR and CDR2 is FQNEAQ (reference sequence). With V trimmed by 8 bases and J by 2 bases, 7 bases remained unmatched. The CDR3 is 15 amino acids. CDR3 DNA: TGTGCCAGCTCATCCCGGGACAGGGGGAACTATGGCTACACCTTC. It encodes CASSSRDRGNYGYTF.

This clonotype has at least ten counts. This CDR3 reads CASSLTDYNEQFF. The CDR3 bases are TGTGCCAGCAGCTTAACCGATTACAATGAGCAGTTCTTC. This chain joins TRBV7-2 and TRBJ2-1; D is unresolved. The CDR3 consists of 13 residues. Looked up from germline, CDR1 is SGHTA and CDR2 is FQGNSA. Between the trimmed V and J ends, which lost 2 bases and 4 bases, there was a span of 6 bases.

This clonotype was found many times. J is TRBJ2-7 and V is TRBV29-1; possible D gene TRBD2, 6 bases. Trimming pared 7 bases from V and 7 bases from J, leaving 14 bases between. In germline, CDR1 is SQVTM, CDR2 ANQGSEA. The CDR3 contains 11 residues. CDR3 coding DNA: TGCAGCGCCTTCGGGGGTCGAGAGCAGTACTTC. Translation: CSAFGGREQYF.

The rearrangement links TRBV5-1 to TRBJ2-1; TRBD2 agrees at 11 bases. The length of the CDR3 is 15 residues. V shed 4 bases and J 10 bases; nucleotides not matched to a gene: 10. CDR1 SGHRS and CDR2 YFSETQ come from the germline V gene. Here the CDR3 DNA reads TGCGCCAGCAGCCAGACTAGCGGGACGGGCAACGAGCAGTTCTTC. It specifies CASSQTSGTGNEQFF.

V is TRBV12-5 and J is TRBJ2-1, with a tentative D call TRBD2 (6 bases). CDR3 length: 15 amino acids. Germline values: CDR1 LGHNT, CDR2 FRNRAP. The ends were cut back, 5 bases at V and 9 bases at J, with 20 bases in the middle. The DNA for the CDR3 is TGTGCTAGTGGTCCCTCGGTGGGAGGTTTTGGTGAGCAGTTCTTC. Protein product: CASGPSVGGFGEQFF.

This clonotype has just a few counts. The V gene is TRBV12-3 or TRBV12-4, the J gene TRBJ1-5; 7 positions agree with TRBD1. This CDR3 is built from 15 residues. The V segment lost 5 bases and the J segment 0 bases; nucleotides outside the gene matches: 4. The CDR3 loop is CASSTQGNSNQPQHF. The CDR3 DNA follows: TGTGCCAGCAGTACACAGGGGAATAGCAATCAGCCCCAGCATTTT.

The chain carries TRBV15 and TRBJ2-5; the match to TRBD2 covers 9 bases. Germline values: CDR1 LNHNV, CDR2 YYDKDF (reference sequence). The V gene end was trimmed by 0 bases and the J gene end by 11 bases; junction bases not matched to a gene: 13. The CDR3 is made up of 16 amino acids. The CDR3 DNA reads TGTGCCACCAGCAGAGATCGTAGTAGCGGGGGTTTAGAGCAGTACTTC. Its translation is CATSRDRSSGGLEQYF.

This chain connects TRBV6-6 to TRBJ1-1; the D is unclear. V shed 0 bases and J shed 6 bases, with 14 bases lying between them. The germline gives CDR1 MNHNY, CDR2 SVGAGI (reference sequence). The CDR3 sequence is 15 residues long. CDR3: CASSYSGSGTAEAFF. CDR3 coding DNA: TGTGCCAGCAGTTACTCCGGCAGTGGAACGGCTGAAGCTTTCTTT.

About this clonotype itself: This may stem from a read error, because a much larger clone lies one nucleotide away. CDR3 nucleotide sequence: TGTGCCACCAGTGATTTCCCTAGCGGCAATGAGCAGTTCTTC. Translated: CATSDFPSGNEQFF. The J gene is TRBJ2-1, the V gene TRBV24-1; 7 bases align to TRBD2. Germline loops: CDR1 KGHDR, CDR2 SFDVKD. The J segment lost 6 bases and the V segment lost 1 base, leaving 2 bases of the junction unmatched. The length of the CDR3 is 14 residues.

This clonotype was seen more than once but under ten times. V usage is TRBV5-5 and J usage is TRBJ2-4, with D maybe TRBD1 (5 bases). The end of the DNA is better explained by TRBJ2-5, so the J call may be wrong. This CDR3 contains 13 residues. Germline CDR1 is SGHKS and CDR2 is YYEKEE (reference sequence). This CDR3 reads CASKVQDQETQYF. The CDR3 DNA sequence: TGTGCCAGCAAAGTACAGGATCAAGAGACCCAGTACTTC.

This clonotype has only a few counts. The genes are TRBV20-1 and TRBJ1-2; a weak D match, TRBD1 (5 bases). Trimming removed 4 bases from V and 3 bases from J, with 15 bases in between. CDR1 and CDR2 from the germline V gene are DFQATT and SNEGSKA (reference sequence). There are 14 residues in the CDR3. CDR3 in amino acids: CSATYDRNYYGYTF. As DNA, the CDR3 is TGCAGTGCTACCTACGACAGAAATTACTATGGCTACACCTTC.

A word on this clonotype: This clone may be a read error of a much larger clone one base away. This chain uses TRBV10-2 with TRBJ2-7; D is perhaps TRBD1 or TRBD2 (5 bases each). The germline gives CDR1 WSHSY, CDR2 SAAADI. This CDR3 spans 15 amino acids. The CDR3 protein is CANNCRDGNSYKQYF. The CDR3 nucleotides read TGCGCCAACAACTGCCGGGACGGAAATTCCTACAAGCAGTACTTC.

This clonotype has just a few counts. The chain employs TRBV20-1 and TRBJ1-4; D gene unclear. CDR3 length: 15 residues. V lost 1 base and J lost 0, with 9 bases in between. Germline V gives CDR1 DFQATT, CDR2 SNEGSKA (reference sequence). The CDR3 DNA sequence: TGCAGTGCTAGAGCCCGCATTGCAACTAATGAAAAACTGTTTTTT. Translating gives CSARARIATNEKLFF.

In this sample, this clonotype turned up a few times. The V call is TRBV18, the J call TRBJ1-2; D unresolved. V lost 5 bases, J lost 5 bases, and 9 bases lay in between. This CDR3 has 12 amino acids. The germline gives CDR1 KGHSH, CDR2 LQKENI. The CDR3 is CASSIGKYGYTF. For the CDR3, the DNA is TGTGCCAGCTCAATAGGGAAATATGGCTACACCTTC.

The V call is TRBV7-2, the J call TRBJ2-7, with D perhaps given as TRBD1 or TRBD2 (5 bases each). The V gene lost 8 bases and the J gene lost 3 bases, with 17 bases spanning the gap. This CDR3 is built from 14 residues. Germline CDR1 reads SGHTA; CDR2 reads FQGNSA. The CDR3 is CASGGVTPGYEQYF. The DNA of the CDR3 is TGTGCCAGCGGGGGAGTCACCCCGGGCTACGAGCAGTACTTC.

The chain couples TRBV7-2 to TRBJ2-4, with TRBD1 as a possible D gene (6 bases). Trimming removed 1 base from V and 13 bases from J, with 17 bases in between. The CDR3 totals 14 residues. Germline loops: CDR1 SGHTA, CDR2 FQGNSA. As DNA, the CDR3 is TGTGCCAGCAGCTTAGGGCCCGGACAGTTTGAGCAGTACTTC. It codes for CASSLGPGQFEQYF.

This clonotype showed up many times. This sequence joins TRBV6-5 and TRBJ1-2; no clear D gene. CDR1 MNHEY and CDR2 SVGAGI come from the germline V gene. The CDR3 totals 14 residues. V shed 0 bases and J shed 8 bases, with 13 bases lying between them. The CDR3 reads CASSYSGTVAGYTF. CDR3 in DNA: TGTGCCAGCAGTTACTCCGGTACAGTGGCCGGCTACACCTTC.

V is TRBV6-5 and J is TRBJ2-1; 9 nucleotides align to TRBD1. V gave up 5 bases and J gave up 8 bases; unmatched junction bases: 4. The CDR3 runs 13 residues. Germline CDR1 and CDR2: MNHEY and SVGAGI. Written as DNA, the CDR3 is TGTGCCAGCAGTAGGACAGGGGTCCATGAGCAGTTCTTC. This gives the protein CASSRTGVHEQFF.

This clonotype came up a few times. This chain connects TRBV12-3 or TRBV12-4 to TRBJ1-4; D gene uncertain. This CDR3 is built from 13 residues. Trimming took 3 bases from V and 6 from J, leaving 8 bases between them. This CDR3 reads CASSFGVDEKLFF. As DNA, the CDR3 is TGTGCCAGCAGTTTCGGGGTAGATGAAAAACTGTTTTTT.

This rearrangement joins TRBV2 to TRBJ2-5, with D unclear. The CDR3 is made up of 12 amino acids. Deletions cut 11 bases from V and 4 bases from J, with 14 bases between. CDR1 and CDR2 (germline): SNHLY, FYNNEI. As DNA, the CDR3 is TGTGCCCCCGCTAGGCTGGGAGAGACCCAGTACTTC. Its protein is CAPARLGETQYF.

In its sample, this clonotype was seen a few times. The chain recombines TRBV18 with TRBJ1-1; D perhaps matches TRBD1 (5 bases). This CDR3 contains 17 residues. V dropped 5 bases and J dropped 3 bases, with 22 bases sitting between them. Germline V gene lookup returns CDR1 KGHSH and CDR2 LQKENI. Here the CDR3 DNA reads TGTGCCAGCTCAAACTACCGTTGGCCGGGGGATGACACTGAAGCTTTCTTT. Residues: CASSNYRWPGDDTEAFF.